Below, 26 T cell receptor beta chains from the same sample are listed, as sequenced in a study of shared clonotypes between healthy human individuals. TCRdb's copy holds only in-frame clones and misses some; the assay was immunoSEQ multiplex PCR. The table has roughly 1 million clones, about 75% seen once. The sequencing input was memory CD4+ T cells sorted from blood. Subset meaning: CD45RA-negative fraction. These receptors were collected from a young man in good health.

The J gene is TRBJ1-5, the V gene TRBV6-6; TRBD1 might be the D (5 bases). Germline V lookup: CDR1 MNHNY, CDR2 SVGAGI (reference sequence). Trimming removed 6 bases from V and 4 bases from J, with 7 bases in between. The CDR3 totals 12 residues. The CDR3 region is CASRKGNQPQHF. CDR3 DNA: TGTGCCAGCAGAAAGGGGAATCAGCCCCAGCATTTT.

CDR3 residues: CASSLLRLNTEAFF. The CDR3 bases are TGTGCCAGCAGCTTGTTAAGACTGAACACTGAAGCTTTCTTT. V and J are TRBV5-4 and TRBJ1-1; D is unclear. The germline V gene encodes CDR1 SGHNT and CDR2 YYREEE (reference sequence). Deletions cut 1 base from V and 0 bases from J, with 7 bases between. This CDR3 contains 14 residues.

CDR3 DNA: TGTGCCAGCAGTGTAGTAGTGGGGCAAGCTTTCTTT. Encoded protein: CASSVVVGQAFF. This chain connects TRBV2 to TRBJ1-1, with D perhaps TRBD1 (5 bases). The ends were cut back, 4 bases at V and 9 bases at J, with 12 bases in the middle. Per the germline V gene, CDR1 is SNHLY and CDR2 is FYNNEI. This CDR3 spans 12 amino acids.

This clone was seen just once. CDR3 sequence: CASRWDGSSGNTIYF. DNA of the CDR3: TGTGCCAGTAGGTGGGACGGGAGCTCTGGAAACACCATATATTTT. The chain has TRBV19 and TRBJ1-3, with D possibly matching TRBD1 (5 bases). The length of the CDR3 is 15 residues. The germline gives CDR1 LNHDA, CDR2 SQIVND (reference sequence). V lost 6 bases and J lost 0, with 12 bases in between.

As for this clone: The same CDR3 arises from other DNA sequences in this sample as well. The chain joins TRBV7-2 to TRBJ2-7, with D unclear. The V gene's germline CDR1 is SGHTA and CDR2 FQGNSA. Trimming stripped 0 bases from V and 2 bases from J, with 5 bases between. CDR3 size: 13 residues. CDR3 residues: CASSLARAYEQYF. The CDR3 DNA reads TGTGCCAGCAGCTTAGCCCGGGCCTACGAGCAGTACTTC.

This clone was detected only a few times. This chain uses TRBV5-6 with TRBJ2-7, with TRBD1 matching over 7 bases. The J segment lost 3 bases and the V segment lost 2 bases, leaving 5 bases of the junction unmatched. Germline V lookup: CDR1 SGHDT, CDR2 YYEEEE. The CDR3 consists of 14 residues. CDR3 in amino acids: CASSFDRVSYEQYF. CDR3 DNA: TGTGCCAGCAGCTTTGACAGGGTTAGCTACGAGCAGTACTTC.

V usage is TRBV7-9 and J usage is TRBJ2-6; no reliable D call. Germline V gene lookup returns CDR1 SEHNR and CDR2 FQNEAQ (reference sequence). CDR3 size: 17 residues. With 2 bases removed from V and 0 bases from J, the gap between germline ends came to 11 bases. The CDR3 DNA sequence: TGTGCCAGCAGCTTAATAGGCGGAGCCTCTGGGGCCAACGTCCTGACTTTC. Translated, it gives CASSLIGGASGANVLTF.

The CDR3, as DNA: TGTGCCAGCAGTTACGGTTTGATAGCGGGGGACAATGAGCAGTTCTTC. Its translation: CASSYGLIAGDNEQFF. V usage is TRBV6-6 and J usage is TRBJ2-1; 9 positions match TRBD2. With 2 bases clipped from V and 5 bases from J, the junction kept 7 bases outside the gene matches. The CDR3 totals 16 residues. Germline CDR1 and CDR2: MNHNY and SVGAGI (reference sequence).

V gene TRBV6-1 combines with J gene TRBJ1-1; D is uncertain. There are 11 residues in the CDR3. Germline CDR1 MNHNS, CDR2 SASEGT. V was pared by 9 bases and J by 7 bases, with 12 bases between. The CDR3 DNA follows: TGTGCCAGTGTCGGCAGCTTTGAAGCTTTCTTT. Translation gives CASVGSFEAFF.

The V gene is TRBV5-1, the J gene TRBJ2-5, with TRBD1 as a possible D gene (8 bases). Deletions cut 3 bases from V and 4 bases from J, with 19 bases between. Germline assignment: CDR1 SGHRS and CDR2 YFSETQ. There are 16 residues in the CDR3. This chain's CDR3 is CASSSNRGGIRETQYF. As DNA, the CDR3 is TGCGCCAGCAGCTCCAACAGGGGGGGAATAAGAGAGACCCAGTACTTC.

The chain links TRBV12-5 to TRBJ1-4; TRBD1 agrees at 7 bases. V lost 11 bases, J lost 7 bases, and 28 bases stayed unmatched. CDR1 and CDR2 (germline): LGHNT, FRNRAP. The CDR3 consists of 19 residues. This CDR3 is CAGGGSTGVICLKSEKLFF. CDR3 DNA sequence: TGTGCTGGGGGAGGATCCACAGGGGTAATTTGTTTAAAGAGTGAAAAACTGTTTTTT.

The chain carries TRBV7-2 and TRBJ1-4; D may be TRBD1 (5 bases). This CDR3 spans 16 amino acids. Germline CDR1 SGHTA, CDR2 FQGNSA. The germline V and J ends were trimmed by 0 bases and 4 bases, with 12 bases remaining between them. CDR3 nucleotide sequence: TGTGCCAGCAGCTTAGCCCCCGGGACCTTTAATGAAAAACTGTTTTTT. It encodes CASSLAPGTFNEKLFF.

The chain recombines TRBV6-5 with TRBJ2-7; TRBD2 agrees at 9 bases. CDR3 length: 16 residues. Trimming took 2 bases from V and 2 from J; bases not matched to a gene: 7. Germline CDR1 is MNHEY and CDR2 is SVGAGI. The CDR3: CASSYGGRGPAYEQYF. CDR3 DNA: TGTGCCAGCAGTTACGGCGGGAGGGGCCCTGCCTACGAGCAGTACTTC.

CDR3 sequence: CASSVFLAGNTIYF. In DNA, the CDR3 is TGTGCCAGCAGTGTATTTCTGGCTGGAAACACCATATATTTT. V and J are TRBV2 and TRBJ1-3; D uncertain. The CDR3 spans 14 residues. V shed 4 bases and J shed 2 bases, with 9 bases lying between them. CDR1 SNHLY and CDR2 FYNNEI come from the germline V gene.

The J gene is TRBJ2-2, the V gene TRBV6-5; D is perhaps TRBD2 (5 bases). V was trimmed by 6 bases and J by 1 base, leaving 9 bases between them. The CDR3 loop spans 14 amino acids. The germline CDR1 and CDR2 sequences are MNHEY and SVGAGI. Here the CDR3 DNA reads TGTGCCAGCAGGCTACGGGAGAACACCGGGGAGCTGTTTTTT. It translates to CASRLRENTGELFF.

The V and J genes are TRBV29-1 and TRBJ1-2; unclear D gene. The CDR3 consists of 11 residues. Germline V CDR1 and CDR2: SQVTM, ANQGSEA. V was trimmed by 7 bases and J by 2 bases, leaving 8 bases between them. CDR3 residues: CSGSENYGYTF. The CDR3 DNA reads TGCAGCGGCAGTGAAAACTATGGCTACACCTTC.

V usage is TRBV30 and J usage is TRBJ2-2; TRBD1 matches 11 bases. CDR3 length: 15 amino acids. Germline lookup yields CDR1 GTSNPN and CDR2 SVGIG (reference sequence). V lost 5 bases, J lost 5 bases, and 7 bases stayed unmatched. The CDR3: CAWGKDRGLTGELFF. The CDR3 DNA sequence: TGTGCCTGGGGGAAGGACAGGGGGCTTACCGGGGAGCTGTTTTTT.

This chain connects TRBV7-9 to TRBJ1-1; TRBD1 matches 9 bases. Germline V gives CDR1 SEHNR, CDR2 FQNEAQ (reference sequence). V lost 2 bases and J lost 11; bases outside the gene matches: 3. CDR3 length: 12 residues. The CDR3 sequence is CASSLRDRAAFF. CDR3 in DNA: TGTGCCAGCAGCTTAAGGGACAGGGCTGCTTTCTTT.

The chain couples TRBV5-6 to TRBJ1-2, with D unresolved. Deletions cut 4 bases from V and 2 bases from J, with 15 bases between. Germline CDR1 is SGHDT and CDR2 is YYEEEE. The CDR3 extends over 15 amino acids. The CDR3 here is CASSRRTAINYGYTF. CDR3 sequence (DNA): TGTGCCAGCAGCCGACGGACCGCCATCAACTATGGCTACACCTTC. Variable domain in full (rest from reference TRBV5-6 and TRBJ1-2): DAGVTQSPTHLIKTRGQQVTLRCSPKSGHDTVSWYQQALGQGPQFIFQYYEEEERQRGNFPDRFSGHQFPNYSSELNVNALLLGDSALYLCASSRRTAINYGYTFGSGTRLTVV.

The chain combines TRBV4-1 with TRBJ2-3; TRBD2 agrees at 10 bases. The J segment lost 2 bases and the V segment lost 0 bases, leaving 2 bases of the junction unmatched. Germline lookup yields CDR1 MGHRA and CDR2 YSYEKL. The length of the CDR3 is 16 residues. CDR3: CASSQEAGGFTDTQYF. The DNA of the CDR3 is TGCGCCAGCAGCCAAGAAGCGGGGGGGTTCACAGATACGCAGTATTTT.

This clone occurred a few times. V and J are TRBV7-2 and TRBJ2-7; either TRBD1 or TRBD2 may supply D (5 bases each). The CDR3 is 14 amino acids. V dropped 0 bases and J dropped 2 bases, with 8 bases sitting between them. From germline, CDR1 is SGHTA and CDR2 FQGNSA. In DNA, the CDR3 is TGTGCCAGCAGCTTAGCCGGGACGACCTACGAGCAGTACTTC. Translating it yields CASSLAGTTYEQYF. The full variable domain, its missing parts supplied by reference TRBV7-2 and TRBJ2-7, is GAGVSQSPSNKVTEKGKDVELRCDPISGHTALYWYRQSLGQGLEFLIYFQGNSAPDKSGLPSDRFSAERTGGSVSTLTIQRTQQEDSAVYLCASSLAGTTYEQYFGPGTRLTVT.

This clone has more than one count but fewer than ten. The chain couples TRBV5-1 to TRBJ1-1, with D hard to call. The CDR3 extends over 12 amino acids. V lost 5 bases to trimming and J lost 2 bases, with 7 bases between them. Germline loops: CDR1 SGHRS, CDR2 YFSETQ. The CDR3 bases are TGCGCCAGCAGGGAGGTAAACACTGAAGCTTTCTTT. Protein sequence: CASREVNTEAFF. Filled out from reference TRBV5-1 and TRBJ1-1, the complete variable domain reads KAGVTQTPRYLIKTRGQQVTLSCSPISGHRSVSWYQQTPGQGLQFLFEYFSETQRNKGNFPGRFSGRQFSNSRSEMNVSTLELGDSALYLCASREVNTEAFFGQGTRLTVV.

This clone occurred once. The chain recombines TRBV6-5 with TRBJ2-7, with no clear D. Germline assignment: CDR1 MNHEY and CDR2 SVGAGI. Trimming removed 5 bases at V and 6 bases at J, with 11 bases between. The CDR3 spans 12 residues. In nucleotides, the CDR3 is TGTGCCAGCAGTCCAAACATGCGCGAGCAGTACTTC. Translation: CASSPNMREQYF.

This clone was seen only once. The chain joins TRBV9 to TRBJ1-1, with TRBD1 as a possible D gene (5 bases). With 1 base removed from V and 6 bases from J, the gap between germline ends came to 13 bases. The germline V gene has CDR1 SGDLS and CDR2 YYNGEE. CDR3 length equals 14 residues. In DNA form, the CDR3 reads TGTGCCAGCAGCGTAATGGGCGTGGGGCCTGAAGCTTTCTTT. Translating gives CASSVMGVGPEAFF.

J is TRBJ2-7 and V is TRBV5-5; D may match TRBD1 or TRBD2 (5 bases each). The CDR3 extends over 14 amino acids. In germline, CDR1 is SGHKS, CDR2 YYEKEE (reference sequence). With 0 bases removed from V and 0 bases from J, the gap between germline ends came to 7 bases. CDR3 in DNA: TGTGCCAGCAGCTTGGGAGGGACCTCCTACGAGCAGTACTTC. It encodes CASSLGGTSYEQYF. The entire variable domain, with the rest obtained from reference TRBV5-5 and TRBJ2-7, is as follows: DAGVTQSPTHLIKTRGQQVTLRCSPISGHKSVSWYQQVLGQGPQFIFQYYEKEERGRGNFPDRFSARQFPNYSSELNVNALLLGDSALYLCASSLGGTSYEQYFGPGTRLTVT.

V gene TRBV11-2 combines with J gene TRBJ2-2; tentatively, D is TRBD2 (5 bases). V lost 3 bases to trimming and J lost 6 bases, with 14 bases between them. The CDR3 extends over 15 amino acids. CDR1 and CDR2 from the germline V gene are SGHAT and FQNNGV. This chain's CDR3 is CASSFRSGMPGELFF. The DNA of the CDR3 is TGTGCCAGCAGCTTTCGGTCCGGGATGCCCGGGGAGCTGTTTTTT.